One and the same sample provided the 13 T cell receptor beta chains below, sequenced in a study of shared clonotypes between healthy human individuals. The repertoire was sequenced with immunoSEQ multiplex PCR; TCRdb's copy has only in-frame clones and lacks some. In the table there are more than 500,000 clones, roughly 95% of which are singletons. Cells designated naive CD8 were CD45RO-negative and were positively selected for CCR7, with terminally differentiated effector memory CD45RA+ cells excluded. Sequencing was carried out using naive CD8+ T cells sorted from blood. The receptors come from a woman younger than 45 in good health.

The J gene is TRBJ1-1, the V gene TRBV5-4; D is undetermined. The V gene lost 4 bases and the J gene lost 6 bases, with 16 bases spanning the gap. Germline V gives CDR1 SGHNT, CDR2 YYREEE (reference sequence). This CDR3 spans 14 amino acids. CDR3 loop: CASSEDLAFAEAFF. Here the CDR3 DNA reads TGTGCCAGCAGCGAGGACCTAGCGTTCGCTGAAGCTTTCTTT. Full variable domain (outside the CDR3, taken from reference TRBV5-4 and TRBJ1-1): ETGVTQSPTHLIKTRGQQVTLRCSSQSGHNTVSWYQQALGQGPQFIFQYYREEENGRGNFPPRFSGLQFPNYSSELNVNALELDDSALYLCASSEDLAFAEAFFGQGTRLTVV.

The rearrangement joins TRBV29-1 to TRBJ2-2, with D perhaps matching TRBD2 (6 bases). CDR3 size: 13 residues. The V gene's germline CDR1 is SQVTM and CDR2 ANQGSEA. V lost 7 bases and J 6 bases, leaving 15 bases between the germline ends. In nucleotides, the CDR3 is TGCAGCGGGTTCCCGGGGGAGGCCGGGGAGCTGTTTTTT. Its protein is CSGFPGEAGELFF.

This clone was counted a single time. The V and J genes are TRBV5-1 and TRBJ1-2; a weak D match, TRBD1 (6 bases). Trimming cost V 4 bases and J 6 bases, with 13 bases left between them. Germline-derived CDR1 and CDR2 are SGHRS and YFSETQ. The CDR3 totals 13 residues. CDR3 in amino acids: CASSGRGGDGYTF. The DNA for the CDR3 is TGCGCCAGCAGCGGCAGGGGAGGGGATGGCTACACCTTC.

The rearrangement joins TRBV28 to TRBJ2-2; D not resolved. V lost 3 bases and J lost 5, with 16 bases in between. The CDR3 covers 16 residues. The germline V gene has CDR1 MDHEN and CDR2 SYDVKM. This chain's CDR3 is CASSLSPGIVTGELFF. Written as DNA, the CDR3 is TGTGCCAGCAGTTTGTCTCCAGGTATTGTGACCGGGGAGCTGTTTTTT.

The rearrangement joins TRBV9 to TRBJ1-1; 7 bases map to TRBD1. Germline V gives CDR1 SGDLS, CDR2 YYNGEE. V lost 3 bases to trimming and J lost 10 bases; unmatched junction nucleotides: 9. The CDR3 is made up of 13 amino acids. The CDR3 DNA is TGTGCCAGCAGCGGTGGACAGGCTGCATTAGCTTTCTTT. Protein: CASSGGQAALAFF.

V usage is TRBV13 and J usage is TRBJ2-7; 12 nucleotides agree with TRBD1. Germline loops: CDR1 PRHDT, CDR2 FYEKMQ (reference sequence). The CDR3 contains 14 residues. J was trimmed by 6 bases and V by 5 bases; bases with no gene match: 5. CDR3: CASSGTGGRLEQYF. In DNA, the CDR3 is TGTGCCAGCAGCGGGACAGGGGGCCGGCTCGAGCAGTACTTC.

The CDR3 DNA is TGCGCCAGCAGCCAAGTTTCCACTGGCTACGAGCAGTACTTC. Encoded protein: CASSQVSTGYEQYF. The V call is TRBV4-1, the J call TRBJ2-7; D gene ambiguous. Germline V gene sequence: CDR1 MGHRA, CDR2 YSYEKL. The CDR3 extends over 14 amino acids. V was shortened by 1 base and J by 3 bases, with 10 bases between the two germline ends.

This clone was recorded once. This chain joins TRBV27 and TRBJ1-1; no clear D gene. V dropped 2 bases and J dropped 4 bases, with 11 bases sitting between them. Germline CDR1 reads MNHEY; CDR2 reads SMNVEV (reference sequence). The CDR3 totals 14 residues. In DNA form, the CDR3 reads TGTGCCAGCAGTTTACTAGTCTTTGGCACTGAAGCTTTCTTT. This translates into CASSLLVFGTEAFF.

The chain has TRBV23-1 and TRBJ2-7, with a possible D match to TRBD1 (6 bases). TRBV23-1 falls under the ORF class, with uncertain function. This CDR3 contains 16 residues. The V gene lost 4 bases and the J gene lost 7 bases, with 23 bases spanning the gap. CDR3 DNA: TGCGCCAGCAGTCGCACCACTCGGGACACCCCAACGGAGCAGTACTTC. Translating gives CASSRTTRDTPTEQYF.

The chain couples TRBV5-1 to TRBJ2-1, with D uncertain. V was cut by 4 bases and J by 6 bases, with 14 bases left in between. The germline V gene has CDR1 SGHRS and CDR2 YFSETQ. The CDR3 sequence is 14 residues long. CDR3 region: CASSPRSFSNEQFF. The CDR3 region has the DNA TGCGCCAGCAGCCCCCGGAGCTTTTCCAATGAGCAGTTCTTC.

The chain employs TRBV28 and TRBJ1-2, with D perhaps TRBD1 (5 bases). CDR3 length: 13 amino acids. Trimming left V 6 bases short and J 8 bases short, with 16 bases between. Germline CDR1 MDHEN, CDR2 SYDVKM. The chain's CDR3 is CASSPTGAGGYTF. The CDR3 DNA reads TGTGCCAGCAGCCCAACCGGGGCGGGGGGCTACACCTTC.

The CDR3 sequence: CASSEGEDRAYEQYF. The CDR3 DNA sequence: TGTGCCAGCAGTGAAGGGGAGGACAGAGCCTACGAGCAGTACTTC. The chain joins TRBV6-1 to TRBJ2-7; TRBD1 or TRBD2 may be the D gene (6 bases each). The CDR3 has 15 amino acids. Trimming left V 1 base short and J 2 bases short, with 12 bases between. Per germline, CDR1 MNHNS and CDR2 SASEGT.

A single count supports this clone. This sequence joins TRBV28 and TRBJ1-1; no firm D call. CDR3 size: 15 residues. V lost 4 bases and J 1 base, leaving 13 bases between the germline ends. From germline, CDR1 is MDHEN and CDR2 SYDVKM. The CDR3 sequence is CASSSPMKGNTEAFF. The CDR3 nucleotides read TGTGCCAGCAGTTCCCCCATGAAAGGGAACACTGAAGCTTTCTTT.